What follows are 7 T cell receptor beta chains derived from one specimen sequenced in a study of beta chain features in type 1 diabetes. Study-wide findings and caveats: Patients with Type 1 diabetes showed moderately but significantly shorter TCRB CDR3s in all four CD4+ subsets.

No antigen has been identified for these receptors. Reverse transcribing all isolated RNA meant expressed TCRB transcripts were sequenced. Repertoires were generated with immunoSEQ multiplex PCR, while TCRdb's copy carries only in-frame clones and drops some. Among approximately 730,000 clones listed, 13% were seen once. Material for sequencing was naive CD4+ T cells from blood. The source of these receptors is a man between 18 and 35 years old with type 1 diabetes.

The V and J genes are TRBV5-1 and TRBJ1-2; no reliable D call. The germline V gene has CDR1 SGHRS and CDR2 YFSETQ. The V end was cut by 0 bases, the J end by 8 bases, with 14 bases between. The CDR3 length is 14 residues. The CDR3 protein is CASSLAEAPWGYTF. For the CDR3, the DNA is TGCGCCAGCAGCTTGGCCGAAGCGCCTTGGGGCTACACCTTC.

The chain uses TRBV21-1 and TRBJ2-7; TRBD2, the D gene given by the table, was not confirmed from the DNA. TRBV21-1 is marked as a pseudogene. This CDR3 spans 15 amino acids. The CDR3 reads CASSKSAGPDYEQYF. CDR3 nucleotide sequence: TGTGCCAGCAGCAAATCCGCGGGGCCAGACTACGAGCAGTACTTC.

A few counts support this clone. V gene TRBV7-9 combines with J gene TRBJ2-2, with TRBD1 identical over 7 bases. This CDR3 is built from 15 residues. V was pared by 0 bases and J by 5 bases, with 3 bases of the junction left unmatched. Germline V gene lookup returns CDR1 SEHNR and CDR2 FQNEAQ (reference sequence). In nucleotides, the CDR3 is TGTGCCAGCAGCTTAGCCGGGACAGAAACCGGGGAGCTGTTTTTT. It yields the protein CASSLAGTETGELFF.

The chain has TRBV2 and TRBJ2-1; D uncertain. In germline, CDR1 is SNHLY, CDR2 FYNNEI. V was pared by 7 bases and J by 3 bases, with 10 bases between. There are 13 residues in the CDR3. The CDR3 region is CASTPGIYNEQFF. The CDR3, as DNA: TGTGCCAGCACACCTGGGATCTACAATGAGCAGTTCTTC.

This clone has only a few counts. The chain uses TRBV5-6 and TRBJ1-1; D call uncertain. This CDR3 has 14 residues. Germline V lookup: CDR1 SGHDT, CDR2 YYEEEE. V lost 2 bases to trimming and J lost 1 base, with 9 bases between them. CDR3 protein: CASSFRPQNTEAFF. The CDR3 nucleotides read TGTGCCAGCAGCTTCCGCCCGCAGAACACTGAAGCTTTCTTT.

The CDR3 reads CASSLAGKANYGYTF. The CDR3 nucleotides are TGTGCCAGCAGCTTAGCGGGGAAAGCTAACTATGGCTACACCTTC. This chain joins TRBV7-9 and TRBJ1-2; D is ambiguous. Germline CDR1 reads SEHNR; CDR2 reads FQNEAQ (reference sequence). This CDR3 is built from 15 residues. Trimming removed 0 bases from V and 0 bases from J, with 8 bases in between. Full variable domain (remainder filled in from reference TRBV7-9 and TRBJ1-2): DTGVSQNPRHKITKRGQNVTFRCDPISEHNRLYWYRQTLGQGPEFLTYFQNEAQLEKSRLLSDRFSAERPKGSFSTLEIQRTEQGDSAMYLCASSLAGKANYGYTFGSGTRLTVV.

This clone turned up a few times. J is TRBJ2-7 and V is TRBV5-6; the D gene could be TRBD1 or TRBD2 (5 bases each). The CDR3 consists of 14 residues. V gave up 5 bases and J gave up 0 bases, with 12 bases separating them. Per germline, CDR1 SGHDT and CDR2 YYEEEE. The CDR3 DNA is TGTGCCAGCAGTTCATCCGGGACCTCCTACGAGCAGTACTTC. Its protein is CASSSSGTSYEQYF. Based on the CDR3 plus reference TRBV5-6 and TRBJ2-7, the full variable domain is DAGVTQSPTHLIKTRGQQVTLRCSPKSGHDTVSWYQQALGQGPQFIFQYYEEEERQRGNFPDRFSGHQFPNYSSELNVNALLLGDSALYLCASSSSGTSYEQYFGPGTRLTVT.